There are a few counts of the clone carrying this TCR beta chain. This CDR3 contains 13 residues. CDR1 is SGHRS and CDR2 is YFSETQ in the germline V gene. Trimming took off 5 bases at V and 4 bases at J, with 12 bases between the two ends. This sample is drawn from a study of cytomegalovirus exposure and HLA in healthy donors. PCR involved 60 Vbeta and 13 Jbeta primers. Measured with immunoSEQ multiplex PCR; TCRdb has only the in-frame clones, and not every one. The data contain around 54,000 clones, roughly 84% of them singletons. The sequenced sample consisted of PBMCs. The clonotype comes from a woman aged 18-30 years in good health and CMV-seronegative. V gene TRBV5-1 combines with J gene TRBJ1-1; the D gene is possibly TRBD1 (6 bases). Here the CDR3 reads CASSLQDSTEAFF. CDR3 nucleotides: TGCGCCAGCAGTCTCCAGGACAGCACTGAAGCTTTCTTT.